The 15 T cell receptor beta chains given below trace back to one sample, sequenced in a study of spatial heterogeneity in lung cancer. Time point specified: sample taken at primary tumor resection. Each CDR3 protein is one row after TCRdb ran MiXCR on the 5' RACE reads. The table includes under 25,000 distinct CDR3 sequences, roughly 7% detected once. The sequences come from PBMCs, collected at surgery. Receptors originate from a male donor with early-stage non-small cell lung cancer.

This clonotype was seen ten or more times. The V call is TRBV10-3, the J call TRBJ2-7, with D maybe TRBD1 (5 bases). Deletions cut 4 bases from V and 3 bases from J, with 10 bases between. The V gene's germline CDR1 is ENHRY and CDR2 SYGVKD. The CDR3 loop spans 13 amino acids. CDR3 sequence: CAISGGAYYEQYF. The DNA for the CDR3 is TGTGCCATCAGTGGGGGCGCCTACTACGAGCAGTACTTC.

This clonotype occurred many times. The chain links TRBV12-3 or TRBV12-4 to TRBJ1-1; 7 positions match TRBD1. This CDR3 has 14 residues. The V gene end was trimmed by 6 bases and the J gene end by 5 bases; junction bases not matched to a gene: 9. The CDR3 loop reads CASSNRGIWTEAFF. The CDR3 DNA sequence: TGTGCCAGCAGCAACAGGGGCATATGGACTGAAGCTTTCTTT.

There are many counts of this clonotype. The genes are TRBV23-1 and TRBJ2-7; possibly TRBD2 for D (5 bases). TRBV23-1 falls under the ORF class, with uncertain function. Trimming took 3 bases from V and 4 from J, leaving 19 bases between them. The CDR3 runs to 16 residues. The CDR3 nucleotides are TGCGCCAGCAGTCAGGGGAGAACCGAGAGGGCATACGAGCAGTACGTC. Translation gives CASSQGRTERAYEQYV.

As concerns this clonotype: This may stem from a read error, because a much larger clone lies one nucleotide away. The chain recombines TRBV6-1 with TRBJ2-7; 8 positions agree with TRBD1. The CDR3 loop spans 14 amino acids. In germline, CDR1 is MNHNS, CDR2 SASEGT. The CDR3 DNA reads TGTGCCAGCAGACACCCGGGACAGGACTACGAGCTGTACTTC. Amino acids: CASRHPGQDYELYF.

This clonotype was picked up many times. The chain uses TRBV12-3 or TRBV12-4 and TRBJ2-2; a possible D gene is TRBD2 (6 bases). The CDR3 is made up of 18 amino acids. Trimming pared 2 bases from V and 1 base from J, leaving 17 bases between. The CDR3 reads CASSLKGSGLQNTGELFF. CDR3 sequence (DNA): TGTGCCAGCAGTTTAAAAGGTTCGGGACTCCAGAACACCGGGGAGCTGTTTTTT.

This clonotype has at least ten counts. The chain employs TRBV20-1 and TRBJ2-1; TRBD1 matches 8 bases. CDR3 size: 12 residues. J was trimmed by 9 bases and V by 4 bases; bases with no gene match: 5. The germline gives CDR1 DFQATT, CDR2 SNEGSKA (reference sequence). CDR3 in DNA: TGCAGTGCTATAGACAGGGGACGTGAGCAGTTCTTC. Translation gives CSAIDRGREQFF.

This clonotype was counted ten times or more. This chain uses TRBV15 with TRBJ1-6; 7 bases are a match to TRBD1. Germline V gene data show CDR1 as LNHNV and CDR2 as YYDKDF (reference sequence). This CDR3 is built from 15 residues. The junction had 10 bases not matched to a gene; V was cut back by 1 base and J by 13 bases. As DNA, the CDR3 is TGTGCCACCAGCAGAGGCGACAGGGAGGTTTGGCCCCTCCACTTT. It encodes CATSRGDREVWPLHF.

In its sample, this clonotype was seen many times. This chain connects TRBV5-6 to TRBJ2-5; D call uncertain. From germline, CDR1 is SGHDT and CDR2 YYEEEE. CDR3 length equals 14 residues. Trimming pared 4 bases from V and 5 bases from J, leaving 15 bases between. This CDR3 is CASSRPLGIETQYF. The CDR3, as DNA: TGTGCCAGCAGCCGCCCTTTGGGGATCGAGACCCAGTACTTC.

This clonotype occurred a few times. This chain links TRBV20-1 with TRBJ2-3; 10 positions agree with TRBD2. There are 16 residues in the CDR3. In germline, CDR1 is DFQATT, CDR2 SNEGSKA (reference sequence). Trimming at V came to 5 bases and at J to 3 bases, leaving 11 bases not matched to a gene. Here the CDR3 reads CSAASLAGETTDTQYF. CDR3 coding DNA: TGCAGTGCTGCTAGTCTAGCGGGAGAGACAACAGATACGCAGTATTTT.

In this sample, this clonotype turned up many times. The CDR3 DNA reads as TGTGCCAGCAGTTTAAGAACCGGCCGCGGGGGGGATCAGCCCCAGCATTTT. Translation gives CASSLRTGRGGDQPQHF. The chain carries TRBV28 and TRBJ1-5; D perhaps matches TRBD1 (5 bases). Germline values: CDR1 MDHEN, CDR2 SYDVKM. This CDR3 is built from 17 residues. Trimming shortened V by 2 bases and J by 5 bases, and 19 bases separated the two germline ends.

This clonotype was found many times. The rearrangement joins TRBV19 to TRBJ1-1, with a tentative D call TRBD1 (5 bases). Germline V gives CDR1 LNHDA, CDR2 SQIVND (reference sequence). The CDR3 has 13 amino acids. Trimming cost V 4 bases and J 1 base, with 7 bases left between them. DNA of the CDR3: TGTGCCAGTAGTAAGACAGCGAACACTGAAGCTTTCTTT. Protein: CASSKTANTEAFF.

This clonotype was seen at least ten times. This sequence joins TRBV10-2 and TRBJ1-4; the match to TRBD1 covers 9 bases. The germline CDR1 and CDR2 sequences are WSHSY and SAAADI. The CDR3 length is 15 residues. V lost 6 bases to trimming and J lost 5 bases; unmatched junction nucleotides: 7. The CDR3 sequence is CASRRTGEWNEKLFF. In DNA form, the CDR3 reads TGCGCCAGCAGAAGGACAGGGGAGTGGAATGAAAAACTGTTTTTT.

This clonotype was counted at least ten times. J is TRBJ2-3 and V is TRBV5-6; D ambiguous. V was pared by 4 bases and J by 1 base, with 10 bases between. The CDR3 length is 14 residues. Per the germline V gene, CDR1 is SGHDT and CDR2 is YYEEEE. The CDR3 DNA is TGTGCCAGCAGCCTCGCCCTGGGCACAGATACGCAGTATTTT. Encoded protein: CASSLALGTDTQYF.

This clonotype was found once. The V call is TRBV27, the J call TRBJ2-7; 9 nucleotides agree with TRBD1. Losses at the gene ends were 4 bases for V and 4 bases for J; bases not matched to a gene: 8. The CDR3 consists of 15 residues. CDR1 MNHEY and CDR2 SMNVEV come from the germline V gene (reference sequence). The CDR3 reads CASSSSGTGRYEQYF. CDR3 bases: TGTGCCAGCAGTTCGTCCGGGACAGGGAGGTACGAGCAGTACTTC.

The table lists this clonotype with many counts. V is TRBV27 and J is TRBJ1-5; D possibly corresponds to TRBD1 (6 bases). Germline V lookup: CDR1 MNHEY, CDR2 SMNVEV (reference sequence). V dropped 1 base and J dropped 4 bases, with 11 bases sitting between them. The length of the CDR3 is 15 residues. The CDR3 spells CASSLLGGKNQPQHF. DNA for the CDR3: TGTGCCAGCAGTTTATTAGGGGGTAAGAATCAGCCCCAGCATTTT.